This entry features one TCR beta chain sequence. The antigen is unknown. PCR involved 60 Vbeta and 13 Jbeta primers. Libraries were prepared by immunoSEQ multiplex PCR; TCRdb keeps only in-frame clonotypes and omits some of them. This sample yields approximately 170,000 clones, of which less than 90% are seen a single time; 4.1% belongs to the top ten. The data were taken from a study of cytomegalovirus exposure and HLA in healthy donors. The study's findings and limits: A prior analysis recorded that most TCR beta V segments were productive about 87% or about 30% of the time. In vitro experiments confirmed that a few CMV-associated chains were specific for CMV antigens.

The ends were cut back, 5 bases at V and 0 bases at J, with 10 bases in the middle. The CDR3 contains 15 residues. Germline V gene data show CDR1 as MNHEY and CDR2 as SMNVEV (reference sequence). The material sequenced was PBMCs. This clonotype was sampled from a man aged 50 to 59 in good health and CMV-seropositive. The chain links TRBV27 to TRBJ2-2, with a possible D match to TRBD2 (5 bases). The CDR3 protein is CASSHSDSNTGELFF. In DNA form, the CDR3 reads TGTGCCAGCAGTCATAGCGATTCGAACACCGGGGAGCTGTTTTTT.